This T cell receptor beta chain originates from a study of blood T cell repertoires in COVID-19. V shed 8 bases and J 2 bases; nucleotides not matched to a gene: 7. The germline V gene has CDR1 MDHEN and CDR2 SYDVKM. CDR3 size: 14 residues. How the authors handled the data: Researchers report that nucleated cell counts were estimated from reference gene primer amplification. Assay: immunoSEQ multiplex PCR; the TCRdb copy retains only in-frame clones and omits some. V, J and clone size derive from that table, while D and trimming were established from the DNA sequence. The table has roughly 230,000 clones, less than 90% seen once.

This receptor was taken from a man between 65 and 85 years old with acute or convalescent COVID-19. The sequencing sample was made of peripheral blood. The rearrangement links TRBV28 to TRBJ2-7; 9 nucleotides align to TRBD1. The CDR3: CASAIRQGAYEQYF. The DNA of the CDR3 is TGTGCCAGCGCCATCCGACAGGGGGCCTACGAGCAGTACTTC.